The 27 T cell receptor beta chains presented below share a single source sample, sequenced in a study of blood T cell repertoires in COVID-19. Clones were read by immunoSEQ multiplex PCR, and TCRdb kept only the in-frame ones, dropping some. The sample has some 230,000 clones; approximately 81% are singletons. Material: peripheral blood. These receptors came from a man aged 35 to 55 with acute or convalescent COVID-19.

The V and J genes are TRBV30 and TRBJ1-4, with D uncertain. Germline V gene sequence: CDR1 GTSNPN, CDR2 SVGIG (reference sequence). The V end lost 4 bases, the J end lost 7 bases, and 13 bases lay between the germline ends. The length of the CDR3 is 13 residues. CDR3 coding DNA: TGTGCCTGGACCCGGGGAATAGGTGAAAAACTGTTTTTT. Translated: CAWTRGIGEKLFF.

J is TRBJ1-6 and V is TRBV15, with D uncertain. CDR3 length: 14 residues. Trimming pared 4 bases from V and 6 bases from J, leaving 10 bases between. Germline V CDR1 and CDR2: LNHNV, YYDKDF (reference sequence). This CDR3 is CATSTRGSNSPLHF. CDR3 sequence (DNA): TGTGCCACCAGCACCCGCGGGAGTAATTCACCCCTCCACTTT.

This chain joins TRBV5-1 and TRBJ2-7; 9 positions agree with TRBD1. Germline CDR1 SGHRS, CDR2 YFSETQ. The trim removed 3 bases at V and 2 bases at J, leaving 3 bases unmatched. The CDR3 contains 14 residues. DNA of the CDR3: TGCGCCAGCAGCTCGGGACAGGGTACCTACGAGCAGTACTTC. This codes for CASSSGQGTYEQYF.

Only one count was recorded for this clone. The chain has TRBV6-6 and TRBJ1-1; 12 nucleotides align to TRBD1. The trim removed 6 bases at V and 4 bases at J, leaving 9 bases unmatched. CDR1 and CDR2 (germline): MNHNY, SVGAGI (reference sequence). The CDR3 totals 16 residues. DNA of the CDR3: TGTGCCAGCAGCCCGGGACAGGGGGCGACTGGCACTGAAGCTTTCTTT. Protein sequence: CASSPGQGATGTEAFF.

This clone appeared a few times. This chain joins TRBV18 and TRBJ2-1; 7 nucleotides agree with TRBD2. Germline values: CDR1 KGHSH, CDR2 LQKENI. The CDR3 runs to 15 residues. With 0 bases clipped from V and 7 bases from J, the junction kept 6 bases outside the gene matches. The CDR3 reads CASSPPSGEGNEQFF. In DNA form, the CDR3 reads TGTGCCAGCTCACCACCCAGCGGGGAAGGGAATGAGCAGTTCTTC.

This chain uses TRBV5-4 with TRBJ2-3; TRBD2 agrees at 10 bases. The CDR3 consists of 15 residues. Germline loops: CDR1 SGHNT, CDR2 YYREEE (reference sequence). V was clipped by 5 bases and J by 5 bases; unmatched bases: 8. The CDR3 DNA reads as TGTGCCAGCAGGAAAGAGCGGGGGGGCCAAGATACGCAGTATTTT. Translation gives CASRKERGGQDTQYF.

The chain links TRBV7-8 to TRBJ1-2; 7 positions match TRBD1. The CDR3 is made up of 20 amino acids. V lost 1 base, J lost 3 bases, and 20 bases stayed unmatched. From germline, CDR1 is SGHVS and CDR2 FQNEAQ. CDR3 nucleotides: TGTGCCAGCAGCTTAGATCATATCCGTAGGACAGGCCTAAAGGACTATGGCTACACCTTC. It encodes CASSLDHIRRTGLKDYGYTF.

The chain links TRBV7-2 to TRBJ1-2; a possible D gene is TRBD1 (5 bases). CDR1 and CDR2 from the germline V gene are SGHTA and FQGNSA. Trimming took 3 bases from V and 8 from J, leaving 13 bases between them. This CDR3 contains 13 residues. The CDR3 sequence: CASSLIGDWGYTF. CDR3 sequence (DNA): TGTGCCAGCAGCTTGATAGGGGATTGGGGCTACACCTTC.

The J gene is TRBJ1-2, the V gene TRBV29-1; TRBD1 aligns across 10 bases. V shed 4 bases and J 5 bases; nucleotides not matched to a gene: 7. The CDR3 runs 14 residues. Germline CDR1 reads SQVTM; CDR2 reads ANQGSEA. The CDR3 loop is CSVGRQGAIYGYTF. The CDR3 bases are TGCAGCGTTGGTAGACAGGGGGCAATTTATGGCTACACCTTC.

The chain is built from TRBV7-2 and TRBJ1-1; 8 positions match TRBD1. The CDR3 has 15 residues. Germline trimming cut 4 bases from V and 7 bases from J; bases unmatched to any gene: 11. CDR1 is SGHTA, CDR2 FQGNSA, per germline. CDR3 residues: CASSWQGGQAFEAFF. CDR3 nucleotides: TGTGCCAGCAGCTGGCAAGGGGGACAGGCGTTTGAAGCTTTCTTT.

The chain employs TRBV12-5 and TRBJ2-1, with TRBD1 matching 8 bases. With 2 bases clipped from V and 7 bases from J, the junction kept 7 bases outside the gene matches. The CDR3 loop spans 15 amino acids. Germline assignment: CDR1 LGHNT and CDR2 FRNRAP. The DNA for the CDR3 is TGTGCTAGTGGTTTGATACAGGGGGTTCTTAATGAGCAGTTCTTC. Amino acids: CASGLIQGVLNEQFF.

The V and J genes are TRBV21-1 and TRBJ2-3; TRBD1, the table's D call, lacks a check against the DNA. TRBV21-1 is a listed pseudogene. This CDR3 has 17 residues. The chain's CDR3 is CAIPKGLDRRCTDTQYF. DNA for the CDR3: TGTGCCATCCCGAAAGGCCTGGACAGGCGCTGCACAGATACGCAGTATTTT.

The chain is built from TRBV29-1 and TRBJ1-1; the match to TRBD1 covers 7 bases. V lost 4 bases, J lost 5 bases, and 4 bases stayed unmatched. The CDR3 has 12 residues. The germline CDR1 and CDR2 sequences are SQVTM and ANQGSEA. CDR3 sequence: CSVAEGATEAFF. In DNA, the CDR3 is TGCAGCGTTGCGGAGGGGGCGACTGAAGCTTTCTTT.

The rearrangement joins TRBV11-2 to TRBJ2-1; 9 bases match TRBD2. The length of the CDR3 is 15 residues. Germline V gene data show CDR1 as SGHAT and CDR2 as FQNNGV. Unmatched junction bases numbered 4, after V lost 1 base and J lost 6 bases. The CDR3 nucleotides are TGTGCCAGCAGCTTAGTAGCGGGGGCTATCAATGAGCAGTTCTTC. It encodes CASSLVAGAINEQFF.

The chain is built from TRBV19 and TRBJ2-3; a weak D match, TRBD2 (5 bases). Trimming shortened V by 3 bases and J by 1 base, and 11 bases separated the two germline ends. CDR1 is LNHDA, CDR2 SQIVND, per germline (reference sequence). The CDR3 spans 15 residues. DNA for the CDR3: TGTGCCAGTAGTATTCGAGGGATTGGCACAGATACGCAGTATTTT. Its protein product is CASSIRGIGTDTQYF.

This clone occurred a few times. The genes are TRBV3-1 (or the pseudogene TRBV3-2) and TRBJ2-5; 10 nucleotides align to TRBD2. Germline values: CDR1 LGHDT, CDR2 YNNKEL (reference sequence). With V trimmed by 3 bases and J by 5 bases, 9 bases remained unmatched. The CDR3 length is 16 residues. CDR3 in amino acids: CASSQDSGGARETQYF. The CDR3 coding sequence is TGTGCCAGCAGCCAGGACAGCGGGGGGGCCCGGGAGACCCAGTACTTC.

CDR3 sequence (DNA): TGTGCCAGCTCACCGCTAGGTAGCGGGAACACCGGGGAGCTGTTTTTT. It is translated as CASSPLGSGNTGELFF. The chain combines TRBV18 with TRBJ2-2; TRBD2 might be the D (6 bases). The V end was cut by 3 bases, the J end by 1 base, with 12 bases between. This CDR3 is built from 16 residues. CDR1 is KGHSH, CDR2 LQKENI, per germline.

The chain is built from TRBV12-5 and TRBJ1-1, with 7 bases that match TRBD1. Germline V CDR1 and CDR2: LGHNT, FRNRAP. V lost 5 bases, J lost 0 bases, and 12 bases stayed unmatched. The CDR3 contains 17 residues. The CDR3 nucleotides are TGTGCTAGTGGTCTCGGGCAGGGGGATACGGTGAACACTGAAGCTTTCTTT. It specifies CASGLGQGDTVNTEAFF. Filled out from reference TRBV12-5 and TRBJ1-1, the complete variable domain reads DARVTQTPRHKVTEMGQEVTMRCQPILGHNTVFWYRQTMMQGLELLAYFRNRAPLDDSGMPKDRFSAEMPDATLATLKIQPSEPRDSAVYFCASGLGQGDTVNTEAFFGQGTRLTVV.

The chain carries TRBV5-6 and TRBJ2-3; TRBD2 matches at 7 bases. Trimming removed 1 base from V and 5 bases from J; junction bases left unmatched: 13. This CDR3 has 17 amino acids. Germline V gene data show CDR1 as SGHDT and CDR2 as YYEEEE. The CDR3 here is CASSLRLAGVLGDTQYF. In DNA, the CDR3 is TGTGCCAGCAGCTTGCGGTTGGCGGGGGTACTTGGAGATACGCAGTATTTT. The variable domain in full, with the rest retrieved from reference TRBV5-6 and TRBJ2-3, is DAGVTQSPTHLIKTRGQQVTLRCSPKSGHDTVSWYQQALGQGPQFIFQYYEEEERQRGNFPDRFSGHQFPNYSSELNVNALLLGDSALYLCASSLRLAGVLGDTQYFGPGTRLTVL.

The chain links TRBV30 to TRBJ2-1; D possibly corresponds to TRBD1 (6 bases). From germline, CDR1 is GTSNPN and CDR2 SVGIG (reference sequence). V was cut by 3 bases and J by 7 bases, with 10 bases left in between. The CDR3 contains 12 residues. The CDR3 DNA follows: TGTGCCTGGAGAATACAGGGAAATGAGCAGTTCTTC. Residues: CAWRIQGNEQFF.

The chain uses TRBV7-9 and TRBJ2-7, with D possibly TRBD1 on 5 matching bases. This CDR3 is built from 14 residues. The V gene's germline CDR1 is SEHNR and CDR2 FQNEAQ (reference sequence). Trimming cost V 0 bases and J 3 bases, with 9 bases left between them. The chain's CDR3 is CASSLAWQGYEQYF. The CDR3 DNA reads as TGTGCCAGCAGCTTAGCGTGGCAGGGCTACGAGCAGTACTTC.

The chain couples TRBV5-1 to TRBJ2-3; TRBD2 aligns across 12 bases. Unmatched junction bases numbered 6, after V lost 0 bases and J lost 1 base. This CDR3 contains 18 residues. CDR1 and CDR2 from the germline V gene are SGHRS and YFSETQ. The CDR3 region is CASSLETSGGVGTDTQYF. CDR3 bases: TGCGCCAGCAGCTTGGAGACTAGCGGGGGCGTGGGCACAGATACGCAGTATTTT. Complete variable domain (other parts from reference TRBV5-1 and TRBJ2-3): KAGVTQTPRYLIKTRGQQVTLSCSPISGHRSVSWYQQTPGQGLQFLFEYFSETQRNKGNFPGRFSGRQFSNSRSEMNVSTLELGDSALYLCASSLETSGGVGTDTQYFGPGTRLTVL.

The J gene is TRBJ1-5, the V gene TRBV28, with D maybe TRBD1 (6 bases). Between the trimmed V and J ends, which lost 10 bases and 5 bases, there was a span of 15 bases. Germline lookup yields CDR1 MDHEN and CDR2 SYDVKM. The length of the CDR3 is 13 residues. CDR3: CATIGGADQPQHF. The CDR3 nucleotides read TGTGCCACCATCGGGGGGGCCGATCAGCCCCAGCATTTT.

This chain links TRBV9 with TRBJ2-7, with D tentatively TRBD1 (6 bases). The germline gives CDR1 SGDLS, CDR2 YYNGEE. This CDR3 comprises 14 residues. Trimming pared 0 bases from V and 2 bases from J, leaving 9 bases between. The CDR3 bases are TGTGCCAGCAGCGTAGCGGGACATGCCTACGAGCAGTACTTC. This encodes CASSVAGHAYEQYF.

The chain has TRBV7-3 and TRBJ1-6; D is unresolved. V was clipped by 2 bases and J by 0 bases, with 5 bases between them. CDR1 SGHTA and CDR2 FQGTGA come from the germline V gene. CDR3 length: 15 amino acids. CDR3 loop: CASSLSGSYNSPLHF. The CDR3, as DNA: TGTGCCAGCAGCTTATCCGGCTCCTATAATTCACCCCTCCACTTT.

The CDR3: CASKVAGAGNTIYF. CDR3 in DNA: TGTGCCAGCAAGGTGGCAGGGGCTGGAAACACCATATATTTT. The J gene is TRBJ1-3, the V gene TRBV6-5; tentative D call: TRBD1 (6 bases). The germline CDR1 and CDR2 sequences are MNHEY and SVGAGI. Between the trimmed V and J ends, which lost 7 bases and 2 bases, there was a span of 12 bases. The CDR3 covers 14 residues.

This clone was detected once. The chain has TRBV7-8 and TRBJ2-5, with a possible D match to TRBD2 (6 bases). Per the germline V gene, CDR1 is SGHVS and CDR2 is FQNEAQ. This CDR3 region has 13 residues. V was pared by 5 bases and J by 5 bases, with 12 bases between. CDR3 sequence: CASSRDFGETQYF. DNA for the CDR3: TGTGCCAGCAGCCGGGACTTCGGGGAGACCCAGTACTTC.